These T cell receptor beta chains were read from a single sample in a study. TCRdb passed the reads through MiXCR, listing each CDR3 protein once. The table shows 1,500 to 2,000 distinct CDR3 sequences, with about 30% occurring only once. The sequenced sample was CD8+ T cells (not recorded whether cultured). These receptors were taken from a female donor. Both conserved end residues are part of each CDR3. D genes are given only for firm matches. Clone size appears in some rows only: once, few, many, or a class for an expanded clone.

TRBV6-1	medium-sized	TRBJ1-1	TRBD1	CASSEVKGAIEAFF	TGTGCCAGCAGTGAAGTAAAGGGGGCGATTGAAGCTTTCTTT
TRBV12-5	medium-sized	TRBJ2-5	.	CASGLGGETQYF	TGTGCTAGTGGTTTGGGAGGAGAGACCCAGTACTTC
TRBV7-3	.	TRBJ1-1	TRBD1	CASSLTGVSTEAFF	TGTGCCAGCAGCCTAACAGGGGTAAGCACTGAAGCTTTCTTT
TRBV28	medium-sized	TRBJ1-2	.	CASSLRVKPYGYTF	TGTGCCAGCAGTTTAAGGGTAAAACCCTATGGCTACACCTTC
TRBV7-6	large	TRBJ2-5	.	CASSPRDGQETQYF	TGTGCCAGCAGTCCTAGGGACGGACAAGAGACCCAGTACTTC
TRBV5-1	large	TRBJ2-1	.	CASSLDYEQFF	TGCGCCAGCAGCTTGGACTATGAGCAGTTCTTC
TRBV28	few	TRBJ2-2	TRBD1	CVSSFAPGTANTGELFF	TGTGTCAGCAGTTTCGCCCCTGGGACAGCTAACACCGGGGAGCTGTTTTTT
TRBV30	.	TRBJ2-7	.	CAWSLVSPSYEQYF	TGTGCCTGGAGTCTGGTCAGCCCTTCCTACGAGCAGTACTTC
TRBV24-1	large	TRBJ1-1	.	CATSGTVPGRTEAFF	TGTGCCACCAGTGGAACGGTCCCAGGGCGAACTGAAGCTTTCTTT
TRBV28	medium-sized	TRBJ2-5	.	CASRAGIETQYF	TGTGCCAGCAGAGCGGGCATTGAGACCCAGTACTTC
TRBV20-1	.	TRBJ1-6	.	CSARAGDTDNSPLHF	TGCAGTGCTAGAGCTGGGGACACAGATAATTCACCCCTCCACTTT
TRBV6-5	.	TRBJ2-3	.	CASTRTISVSDTQYF	TGTGCCAGCACTCGGACTATAAGCGTGTCGGATACGCAGTATTTT
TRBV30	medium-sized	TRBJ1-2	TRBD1	CAWSSQTGIYGYTF	TGTGCCTGGAGTTCCCAGACAGGGATCTATGGCTACACCTTC
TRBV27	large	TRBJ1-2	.	CASSLFPGADGYTF	TGTGCCAGCAGTTTATTCCCGGGGGCGGATGGCTACACCTTC
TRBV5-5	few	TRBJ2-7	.	CASSIAYEQYF	TGTGCCAGCAGTATCGCCTACGAGCAGTACTTC
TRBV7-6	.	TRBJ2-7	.	CASSRQQGSYEQYF	TGTGCCAGCAGCCGCCAACAGGGCTCCTACGAGCAGTACTTC
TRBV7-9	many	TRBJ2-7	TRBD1	CASSPRDRESPEQYF	TGTGCCAGCAGCCCCCGGGACAGGGAATCCCCCGAGCAGTACTTC
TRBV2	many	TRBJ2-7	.	CASTPTRGLYEQYF	TGTGCCAGCACCCCCACTCGTGGACTCTACGAGCAGTACTTC
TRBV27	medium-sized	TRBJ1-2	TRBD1	CASSLRGQASGYTF	TGTGCCAGCAGTTTACGGGGACAGGCGTCTGGCTACACCTTC
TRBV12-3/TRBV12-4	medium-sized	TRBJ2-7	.	CASRLLGVNEQYF	TGTGCCAGCAGATTGTTGGGGGTCAACGAGCAGTACTTC
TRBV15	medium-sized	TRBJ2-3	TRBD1	CATGDRNTDTQYF	TGTGCCACAGGGGACAGAAACACAGATACGCAGTATTTT
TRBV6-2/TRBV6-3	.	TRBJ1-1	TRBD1	CASIPGTGQNTEAFF	TGTGCCAGCATTCCCGGGACAGGCCAGAACACTGAAGCTTTCTTT
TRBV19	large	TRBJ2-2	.	CASSPMVAGELFF	TGTGCCAGTAGCCCTATGGTAGCCGGGGAGCTGTTTTTT
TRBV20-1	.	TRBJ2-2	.	CSGIKADTGELFF	TGCAGTGGTATCAAAGCTGACACCGGGGAGCTGTTTTTT
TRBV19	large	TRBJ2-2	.	CASSITGGAPLAGELFF	TGTGCCAGTAGTATTACCGGGGGCGCTCCCCTGGCCGGGGAGCTGTTTTTT
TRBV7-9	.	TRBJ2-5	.	CASSSPTLSRETRYF	TGTGCCAGCAGCTCCCCCACCCTGTCCCGGGAGACCCGGTACTTC
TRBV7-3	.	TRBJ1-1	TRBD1	CAINLTGVNTEAFF	TGTGCCATCAACTTAACAGGGGTAAACACTGAGGCTTTCTTT
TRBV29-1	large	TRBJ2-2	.	CSSSTETGELFF	TGCAGCTCCAGTACAGAGACCGGGGAGCTGTTTTTT
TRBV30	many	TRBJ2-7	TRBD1	CAWSVGNRGNEQYF	TGTGCCTGGAGTGTCGGGAACAGGGGGAACGAGCAGTACTTC
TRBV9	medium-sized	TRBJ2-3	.	CASSVDGDTYTDTQYF	TGTGCCAGCAGCGTAGACGGGGATACGTACACAGATACGCAGTATTTT
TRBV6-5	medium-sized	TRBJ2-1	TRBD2	CASSYSPSGKEQFF	TGTGCCAGCAGTTACAGTCCTAGCGGGAAAGAGCAGTTCTTC
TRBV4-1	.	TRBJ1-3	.	CASSQGCGSGNTIYF	TGCGCCAGCAGCCAAGGGTGTGGGTCTGGAAACACCATATATTTT
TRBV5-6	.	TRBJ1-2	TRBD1	CASGVGQDGCTF	TGTGCCAGCGGCGTGGGACAGGATGGCTGCACCTTC
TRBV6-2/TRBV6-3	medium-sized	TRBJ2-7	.	CASSQGLYEQYF	TGTGCCAGCAGTCAGGGACTCTACGAGCAGTACTTC
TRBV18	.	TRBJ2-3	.	CASSGVESSTDTQYF	TGTGCCAGCTCGGGAGTAGAGTCTAGCACAGATACGCAGTATTTT
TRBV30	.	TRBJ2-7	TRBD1	CARSVGTGAYEQYF	TGTGCCCGGAGTGTCGGGACAGGTGCGTACGAGCAGTACTTC
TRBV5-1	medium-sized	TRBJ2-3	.	CASSYSGTDTQYF	TGCGCCAGCAGCTACTCCGGCACAGATACGCAGTATTTT
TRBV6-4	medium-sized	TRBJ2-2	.	CASSEGNTGELFF	TGTGCCAGCAGTGAGGGGAACACCGGGGAGCTGTTTTTT
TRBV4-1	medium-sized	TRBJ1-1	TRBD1	CASSQGSGQGTEAFF	TGCGCCAGCAGCCAAGGATCGGGACAGGGCACTGAAGCTTTCTTT
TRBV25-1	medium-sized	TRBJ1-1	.	CASSEFEGVNTEAFF	TGTGCCAGCAGTGAATTCGAGGGGGTGAACACTGAAGCTTTCTTT
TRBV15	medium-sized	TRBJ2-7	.	CATSRVSWTDEQYF	TGTGCCACCAGCAGAGTGAGCTGGACAGACGAGCAGTACTTC
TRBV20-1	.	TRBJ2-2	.	CSAIKSESGELFF	TGCAGTGCTATTAAATCTGAGTCCGGGGAGCTGTTTTTT
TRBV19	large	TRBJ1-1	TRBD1	CASSMTGGYIAEAFF	TGTGCCAGTAGTATGACAGGGGGCTATATTGCTGAAGCTTTCTTT
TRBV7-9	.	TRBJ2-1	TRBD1	CTSSARDRVVDEQFF	TGTACCAGCAGCGCCCGGGACAGGGTGGTGGATGAGCAGTTCTTC
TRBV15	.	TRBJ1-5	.	CATSRGRDYSNQPQHF	TGTGCCACCAGCAGAGGCAGGGACTATAGCAATCAGCCCCAGCATTTT
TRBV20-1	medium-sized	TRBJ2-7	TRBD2	CSANPSGAYEQYF	TGCAGTGCTAATCCTAGCGGCGCGTACGAGCAGTACTTC
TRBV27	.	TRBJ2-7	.	CASSLNSVEQYF	TGTGCCAGCAGTTTAAACTCAGTGGAGCAGTACTTC
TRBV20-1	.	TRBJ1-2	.	CSARDRTNYGYTF	TGCAGTGCTAGAGATAGAACTAACTATGGCTACACCTTC
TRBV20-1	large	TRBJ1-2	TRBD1	CSASGTGSNYGYTF	TGCAGTGCTAGCGGGACAGGGTCTAACTATGGCTACACCTTC
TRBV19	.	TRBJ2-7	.	CASSGGDWIEQYF	TGTGCCAGTAGTGGGGGAGATTGGATCGAGCAGTACTTC
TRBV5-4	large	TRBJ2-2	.	CASRTLSGTLAGELFF	TGTGCCAGCAGAACTTTATCCGGGACTTTGGCCGGGGAGCTGTTTTTT
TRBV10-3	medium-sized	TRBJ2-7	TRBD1	CAISGWRQGSYEQYF	TGTGCCATCAGTGGTTGGAGACAGGGGTCCTACGAGCAGTACTTC
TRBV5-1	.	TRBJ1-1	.	CASSIHQGSAEAFF	TGCGCCAGCAGCATCCACCAGGGCTCGGCTGAAGCTTTCTTT
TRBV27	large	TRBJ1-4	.	CASSEPPRRGGPNEKLFF	TGTGCCAGCAGCGAACCACCGAGGCGCGGGGGGCCTAATGAAAAACTGTTTTTT